This entry lists 17 T cell receptor beta chains sequenced from one sample in a study of cytomegalovirus exposure and HLA in healthy donors. PCR used 60 Vbeta primers and 13 Jbeta primers. Only in-frame clones appear in the TCRdb table, and some are missing; sequencing was by immunoSEQ multiplex PCR. This table has approximately 160,000 clones, around 67% appearing once. What was sequenced was PBMCs. The receptor source for this set is a young woman in good health and CMV-seropositive.

The V and J genes are TRBV13 and TRBJ2-2; D possibly corresponds to TRBD2 (6 bases). The CDR3 runs 17 residues. Germline CDR1 is PRHDT and CDR2 is FYEKMQ (reference sequence). V lost 6 bases to trimming and J lost 1 base, with 18 bases between them. CDR3 protein: CASSLSWGSGNTGELFF. The CDR3 DNA follows: TGTGCCAGCAGTCTTTCTTGGGGTAGCGGGAACACCGGGGAGCTGTTTTTT.

The chain carries TRBV15 and TRBJ1-1, with D tentatively TRBD1 (5 bases). The CDR3 extends over 13 amino acids. From germline, CDR1 is LNHNV and CDR2 YYDKDF (reference sequence). With 8 bases removed from V and 5 bases from J, the gap between germline ends came to 15 bases. The CDR3 reads CATATAGRTEAFF. CDR3 DNA: TGTGCCACCGCGACAGCTGGGAGGACTGAAGCTTTCTTT. Complete variable domain (other parts from reference TRBV15 and TRBJ1-1): DAMVIQNPRYQVTQFGKPVTLSCSQTLNHNVMYWYQQKSSQAPKLLFHYYDKDFNNEADTPDNFQSRRPNTSFCFLDIRSPGLGDTAMYLCATATAGRTEAFFGQGTRLTVV.

This CDR3 is CASSLYLSDTQYF. The CDR3 DNA is TGTGCCAGCAGCTTATACTTGTCAGATACGCAGTATTTT. The chain links TRBV7-3 to TRBJ2-3; D gene unclear. CDR1 is SGHTA and CDR2 is FQGTGA in the germline V gene. The CDR3 totals 13 residues. Trimming cost V 2 bases and J 4 bases, with 7 bases left between them.

This clone was detected only a few times. The V call is TRBV7-6, the J call TRBJ1-3, with no clear D. V shed 5 bases and J shed 0 bases, with 11 bases lying between them. This CDR3 has 15 residues. Germline values: CDR1 SGHVS, CDR2 FNYEAQ. CDR3 residues: CASSAGPSSGNTIYF. For the CDR3, the DNA is TGTGCCAGCAGCGCCGGCCCTAGCTCTGGAAACACCATATATTTT.

The V gene is TRBV7-9, the J gene TRBJ2-7, with 7 bases identical to TRBD1. The CDR3 runs to 14 residues. Trimming removed 3 bases from V and 7 bases from J; junction bases left unmatched: 9. Germline assignment: CDR1 SEHNR and CDR2 FQNEAQ (reference sequence). The CDR3 loop is CASSFLQGSGEQYF. Written as DNA, the CDR3 is TGTGCCAGCAGCTTCTTACAGGGGTCGGGGGAGCAGTACTTC.

The V and J genes are TRBV4-3 and TRBJ1-2; perhaps TRBD1 as D (6 bases). Deletions cut 0 bases from V and 3 bases from J, with 11 bases between. CDR3 length: 15 amino acids. Germline V gives CDR1 LGHNA, CDR2 YSLEER. The CDR3 bases are TGCGCCAGCAGCCAAGAGACAGGATGGCACTATGGCTACACCTTC. It specifies CASSQETGWHYGYTF.

The chain couples TRBV6-5 to TRBJ1-4, with TRBD1 matching over 10 bases. J gave up 7 bases and V 6 bases, and 5 bases lay outside the gene matches. The CDR3 runs 14 residues. The germline gives CDR1 MNHEY, CDR2 SVGAGI. CDR3 coding DNA: TGTGCCAGCAGCCCGGGACAGGGGATTGAAAAACTGTTTTTT. Translating it yields CASSPGQGIEKLFF.

V usage is TRBV6-6 and J usage is TRBJ2-7; 7 positions agree with TRBD2. Germline values: CDR1 MNHNY, CDR2 SVGAGI (reference sequence). The CDR3 length is 13 residues. J lost 7 bases, V lost 5 bases, and 8 bases had no gene match. Here the CDR3 DNA reads TGTGCCAGCAGTACCGGGGGGTTCGGGGAGCAGTACTTC. Its translation: CASSTGGFGEQYF.

V is TRBV7-3 and J is TRBJ2-7; 8 bases are a match to TRBD1. CDR1 and CDR2 (germline): SGHTA, FQGTGA. V dropped 5 bases and J dropped 3; count of bases not matched to a gene: 6. The CDR3 is made up of 14 amino acids. The CDR3 spells CASSIGTGGYEQYF. CDR3 DNA: TGTGCCAGCAGCATTGGGACAGGCGGCTACGAGCAGTACTTC.

The chain combines TRBV27 with TRBJ2-7, with 9 bases matching TRBD2. The CDR3 runs to 16 residues. Germline lookup yields CDR1 MNHEY and CDR2 SMNVEV (reference sequence). J was trimmed by 4 bases and V by 5 bases; bases with no gene match: 12. The CDR3: CASSTVGERGVYEQYF. The CDR3 bases are TGTGCCAGCAGTACGGTCGGCGAGCGGGGGGTATACGAGCAGTACTTC.

The chain joins TRBV7-3 to TRBJ2-1; 7 bases line up with TRBD2. CDR1 is SGHTA and CDR2 is FQGTGA in the germline V gene. This CDR3 spans 13 amino acids. With V trimmed by 5 bases and J by 6 bases, 4 bases remained unmatched. For the CDR3, the DNA is TGTGCCAGCAGCAGCGGGAACCTCAATGAGCAGTTCTTC. This gives the protein CASSSGNLNEQFF. Full variable domain (rest looked up from reference TRBV7-3 and TRBJ2-1): GAGVSQTPSNKVTEKGKYVELRCDPISGHTALYWYRQSLGQGPEFLIYFQGTGAADDSGLPNDRFFAVRPEGSVSTLKIQRTERGDSAVYLCASSSGNLNEQFFGPGTRLTVL.

This clone was counted only a few times. The V and J genes are TRBV5-1 and TRBJ2-6, with D unresolved. V was cut by 2 bases and J by 0 bases, with 6 bases left in between. This CDR3 spans 15 amino acids. CDR1 and CDR2 (germline): SGHRS, YFSETQ. Here the CDR3 DNA reads TGCGCCAGCAGCTTTCAGAACTCTGGGGCCAACGTCCTGACTTTC. Residues: CASSFQNSGANVLTF.

This clone was detected only a few times. The rearrangement joins TRBV2 to TRBJ1-6, with a weak D call TRBD1 (6 bases). Per germline, CDR1 SNHLY and CDR2 FYNNEI. This CDR3 contains 13 residues. Deletions cut 11 bases from V and 10 bases from J, with 18 bases between. The chain's CDR3 is CAGGRARGSPLHF. CDR3 nucleotide sequence: TGTGCCGGTGGCCGGGCCAGGGGCTCACCCCTCCACTTT.

A few counts support this clone. The CDR3 coding sequence is TGTGCCAGCAGTTACTCGAGAGCGGGAGGAATCTACGAGCAGTACTTC. Amino acids: CASSYSRAGGIYEQYF. This rearrangement joins TRBV6-5 to TRBJ2-7; 9 bases match TRBD2. The germline V gene encodes CDR1 MNHEY and CDR2 SVGAGI. V shed 0 bases and J 3 bases; nucleotides not matched to a gene: 6. The CDR3 consists of 16 residues.

V and J are TRBV25-1 and TRBJ1-1, with TRBD1 matching over 8 bases. This CDR3 is built from 12 residues. The V segment lost 7 bases and the J segment 8 bases; nucleotides outside the gene matches: 6. Germline CDR1 MGHDK, CDR2 SYGVNS. The CDR3 protein is CASNNPGGEAFF. The CDR3 DNA follows: TGTGCCAGCAATAATCCAGGGGGCGAAGCTTTCTTT.

This clone appeared a few times. The genes are TRBV2 and TRBJ2-2; D gene uncertain. Germline V gene data show CDR1 as SNHLY and CDR2 as FYNNEI. This CDR3 is 14 amino acids long. The V end was cut by 6 bases, the J end by 0 bases, with 8 bases between. CDR3 amino acids: CASSAYPNTGELFF. Here the CDR3 DNA reads TGTGCCAGCAGCGCCTACCCGAACACCGGGGAGCTGTTTTTT. Filled out from reference TRBV2 and TRBJ2-2, the complete variable domain reads EPEVTQTPSHQVTQMGQEVILRCVPISNHLYFYWYRQILGQKVEFLVSFYNNEISEKSEIFDDQFSVERPDGSNFTLKIRSTKLEDSAMYFCASSAYPNTGELFFGEGSRLTVL.

The rearrangement uses TRBV30 and TRBJ2-7, with a tentative D call TRBD1 (5 bases). Germline values: CDR1 GTSNPN, CDR2 SVGIG (reference sequence). The CDR3 runs 12 residues. The V and J ends lost 5 bases and 7 bases respectively, with 15 bases between them. The CDR3 region is CAWRVPRGEQYF. The CDR3 coding sequence is TGTGCCTGGCGGGTTCCTAGGGGAGAGCAGTACTTC. The complete variable domain, with remaining parts taken from reference TRBV30 and TRBJ2-7, reads SQTIHQWPATLVQPVGSPLSLECTVEGTSNPNLYWYRQAAGRGLQLLFYSVGIGQISSEVPQNLSASRPQDRQFILSSKKLLLSDSGFYLCAWRVPRGEQYFGPGTRLTVT.